This entry lists 26 T cell receptor beta chains sequenced from one sample in a study of blood T cell repertoires in COVID-19. Repertoires were generated with immunoSEQ multiplex PCR, while TCRdb's copy carries only in-frame clones and drops some. The sample yields 150,000 or so clones, roughly 88% seen once. Material for sequencing was peripheral blood. The receptors were sampled from a woman between 50 and 59 years old in a cohort sampled during active or convalescent COVID-19.

The genes are TRBV7-2 and TRBJ1-3; TRBD1 might be the D (6 bases). The V and J ends lost 5 bases and 4 bases respectively, with 12 bases between them. Germline V lookup: CDR1 SGHTA, CDR2 FQGNSA. This CDR3 region has 14 residues. The CDR3 is CASSTTGSGNTIYF. DNA of the CDR3: TGTGCCAGCAGCACAACAGGGTCCGGAAACACCATATATTTT.

This chain uses TRBV5-1 with TRBJ2-2; the D gene is possibly TRBD2 (6 bases). V lost 4 bases and J 4 bases, leaving 17 bases between the germline ends. The CDR3 covers 16 residues. Germline V gene data show CDR1 as SGHRS and CDR2 as YFSETQ. Here the CDR3 reads CASSGGTRGLTGELFF. Written as DNA, the CDR3 is TGCGCCAGCAGCGGGGGGACGAGGGGACTCACCGGGGAGCTGTTTTTT.

This clone was detected only once. The chain has TRBV19 and TRBJ1-1; the D gene is possibly TRBD1 (6 bases). Germline V gives CDR1 LNHDA, CDR2 SQIVND (reference sequence). Deletions cut 4 bases from V and 3 bases from J, with 9 bases between. The length of the CDR3 is 13 residues. The DNA of the CDR3 is TGTGCCAGTAGTAACAGGGACGACACTGAAGCTTTCTTT. Translating it yields CASSNRDDTEAFF.

The chain is built from TRBV7-2 and TRBJ2-7; D call uncertain. Germline V gene sequence: CDR1 SGHTA, CDR2 FQGNSA. The germline V and J ends were trimmed by 0 bases and 4 bases, with 10 bases remaining between them. This CDR3 comprises 14 residues. CDR3 amino acids: CASSLARGAYEQYF. CDR3 coding DNA: TGTGCCAGCAGCTTAGCTCGCGGCGCTTACGAGCAGTACTTC.

Details on this clone: The sample contains more than one DNA sequence encoding this CDR3. V is TRBV7-3 and J is TRBJ1-1; D ambiguous. V was shortened by 4 bases and J by 5 bases, with 11 bases between the two germline ends. This CDR3 spans 13 amino acids. Germline CDR1 is SGHTA and CDR2 is FQGTGA. CDR3 in amino acids: CASSSRGLTEAFF. CDR3 coding DNA: TGTGCCAGCAGCTCCAGAGGGCTGACTGAAGCTTTCTTT.

This clone came up once. This rearrangement joins TRBV7-2 to TRBJ1-1; D might be TRBD1 (6 bases). The CDR3 has 15 amino acids. With 5 bases removed from V and 6 bases from J, the gap between germline ends came to 19 bases. The V gene's germline CDR1 is SGHTA and CDR2 FQGNSA. The CDR3 reads CASSLSTSQGAEAFF. CDR3 in DNA: TGTGCCAGCAGCCTTTCCACCTCACAGGGCGCTGAAGCTTTCTTT.

The chain is built from TRBV7-6 and TRBJ1-4; TRBD1 matches at 9 bases. J lost 4 bases, V lost 4 bases, and 7 bases had no gene match. Germline values: CDR1 SGHVS, CDR2 FNYEAQ. This CDR3 has 16 amino acids. This chain's CDR3 is CASSSRTGENNEKLFF. CDR3 sequence (DNA): TGTGCCAGCAGCTCTCGGACAGGGGAGAATAATGAAAAACTGTTTTTT.

The chain employs TRBV2 and TRBJ2-1, with 12 bases matching TRBD2. The CDR3 is 14 amino acids. Germline V gene sequence: CDR1 SNHLY, CDR2 FYNNEI. J gave up 6 bases and V 11 bases, and 8 bases lay outside the gene matches. The chain's CDR3 is CARALAGGLNEQFF. The CDR3 DNA reads TGTGCCCGCGCTCTAGCGGGGGGGCTCAATGAGCAGTTCTTC.

This chain links TRBV6-1 with TRBJ2-1; 9 bases are a match to TRBD2. Germline loops: CDR1 MNHNS, CDR2 SASEGT. Trimming at V came to 3 bases and at J to 8 bases, leaving 8 bases not matched to a gene. The CDR3 covers 15 residues. CDR3 coding DNA: TGTGCCAGCAGTGATATGGCGGGGGGGCCCGATGAGCAGTTCTTC. It translates to CASSDMAGGPDEQFF.

This chain joins TRBV6-5 and TRBJ2-1, with D perhaps TRBD1 (5 bases). Germline values: CDR1 MNHEY, CDR2 SVGAGI. There are 15 residues in the CDR3. V lost 6 bases to trimming and J lost 0 bases, with 12 bases between them. In DNA form, the CDR3 reads TGTGCCAGCAGCACCTACAGGAGCTCCTACAATGAGCAGTTCTTC. It codes for CASSTYRSSYNEQFF.

This sequence joins TRBV18 and TRBJ1-2; D possibly corresponds to TRBD1 (6 bases). Germline assignment: CDR1 KGHSH and CDR2 LQKENI. This CDR3 has 15 amino acids. V lost 3 bases and J 0 bases, leaving 11 bases between the germline ends. The CDR3 loop reads CASSPRQATNYGYTF. The CDR3 nucleotides are TGTGCCAGCTCACCGCGACAGGCTACTAACTATGGCTACACCTTC.

The rearrangement uses TRBV2 and TRBJ2-7, with D possibly being TRBD1 (7 bases). This CDR3 contains 18 residues. V was clipped by 6 bases and J by 3 bases, with 27 bases between them. Germline loops: CDR1 SNHLY, CDR2 FYNNEI. CDR3 sequence: CASRKGGGVRLADYEQYF. The CDR3 DNA is TGTGCCAGCAGGAAAGGGGGCGGGGTAAGATTAGCCGACTACGAGCAGTACTTC. The full variable domain, rest sourced from reference TRBV2 and TRBJ2-7, is EPEVTQTPSHQVTQMGQEVILRCVPISNHLYFYWYRQILGQKVEFLVSFYNNEISEKSEIFDDQFSVERPDGSNFTLKIRSTKLEDSAMYFCASRKGGGVRLADYEQYFGPGTRLTVT.

This clone has just a few counts. V is TRBV5-1 and J is TRBJ2-1, with TRBD2 matching 7 bases. From germline, CDR1 is SGHRS and CDR2 YFSETQ. The CDR3 sequence is 16 residues long. Losses at the gene ends were 0 bases for V and 4 bases for J; bases not matched to a gene: 7. DNA for the CDR3: TGCGCCAGCAGCTTGGTTGTGGGGGGGAAGTACAATGAGCAGTTCTTC. Its protein product is CASSLVVGGKYNEQFF.

V usage is TRBV5-1 and J usage is TRBJ2-3, with 8 bases aligning to TRBD1. V lost 6 bases to trimming and J lost 6 bases; unmatched junction nucleotides: 3. The germline gives CDR1 SGHRS, CDR2 YFSETQ. The CDR3 spans 12 residues. The CDR3 sequence is CASTQGADTQYF. The CDR3 DNA follows: TGCGCCAGCACGCAGGGGGCTGATACGCAGTATTTT.

J is TRBJ1-2 and V is TRBV3-1 (or the pseudogene TRBV3-2); tentative D call: TRBD1 (6 bases). CDR1 is LGHDT and CDR2 is YNNKEL in the germline V gene (reference sequence). V was pared by 3 bases and J by 11 bases, with 19 bases between. This CDR3 region has 14 residues. In nucleotides, the CDR3 is TGTGCCAGCAGCCACGATGGACAGAGCTTTACTTACACCTTC. This encodes CASSHDGQSFTYTF.

This clone was counted a single time. The chain carries TRBV24-1 and TRBJ2-5, with 11 bases fitting TRBD2. The CDR3 sequence is 17 residues long. J lost 4 bases, V lost 3 bases, and 9 bases had no gene match. Germline lookup yields CDR1 KGHDR and CDR2 SFDVKD. The CDR3 nucleotides are TGTGCCACCAGTGATCTAAACCTAGCGGGGGGAGGAGAGACCCAGTACTTC. It codes for CATSDLNLAGGGETQYF.

In regard to this clone: Other DNA sequences from this sample encode an identical CDR3 as well. The V and J genes are TRBV19 and TRBJ1-3; D is perhaps TRBD1 (5 bases). V was cut by 1 base and J by 4 bases, with 5 bases left in between. Germline-derived CDR1 and CDR2 are LNHDA and SQIVND (reference sequence). This CDR3 region has 13 residues. The CDR3: CASSIAGGNTIYF. For the CDR3, the DNA is TGTGCCAGTAGTATAGCAGGGGGAAACACCATATATTTT.

The table lists this clone with a count of one. Compared with germline, one end of the junction differs, possibly owing to a read error. The chain combines TRBV24-1 with TRBJ2-3, with a tentative D call TRBD2 (5 bases). The CDR3 is 12 residues long. Germline loops: CDR1 KGHDR, CDR2 SFDVKD. CDR3 amino acids: CATSEQAQGLIF. The DNA of the CDR3 is TGTGCCACCAGTGAGCAAGCTCAAGGACTCATCTTT.

The CDR3 DNA reads as TGTGCCAGCAGCGTAGTGGGGGCTGCTGAAGCTTTCTTT. Protein sequence: CASSVVGAAEAFF. The chain recombines TRBV9 with TRBJ1-1, with a weak D call TRBD1 (6 bases). Germline CDR1 SGDLS, CDR2 YYNGEE. The CDR3 extends over 13 amino acids. V was trimmed by 0 bases and J by 6 bases, leaving 9 bases between them. The whole variable domain, remainder taken from reference TRBV9 and TRBJ1-1, is DSGVTQTPKHLITATGQRVTLRCSPRSGDLSVYWYQQSLDQGLQFLIQYYNGEERAKGNILERFSAQQFPDLHSELNLSSLELGDSALYFCASSVVGAAEAFFGQGTRLTVV.

This clone was seen a few times. The chain employs TRBV5-1 and TRBJ2-2; D possibly corresponds to TRBD2 (6 bases). Germline assignment: CDR1 SGHRS and CDR2 YFSETQ. This CDR3 has 14 amino acids. V was shortened by 5 bases and J by 6 bases, with 14 bases between the two germline ends. The CDR3 DNA is TGCGCCAGCAGAAAAACGGGGGAGGCCGGGGAGCTGTTTTTT. This codes for CASRKTGEAGELFF.

The chain links TRBV6-5 to TRBJ1-2, with 7 bases that match TRBD1. Germline V gene sequence: CDR1 MNHEY, CDR2 SVGAGI. The CDR3 is made up of 16 amino acids. V was clipped by 2 bases and J by 4 bases; unmatched bases: 10. The CDR3 DNA reads as TGTGCCAGCAGTTACAATAAGGGGGCTTGGGGCTATGGCTACACCTTC. Translation gives CASSYNKGAWGYGYTF.

The chain links TRBV5-1 to TRBJ2-7; 7 nucleotides line up with TRBD1. V lost 2 bases, J lost 5 bases, and 4 bases stayed unmatched. Germline CDR1 reads SGHRS; CDR2 reads YFSETQ. CDR3 length equals 13 residues. The CDR3 here is CASSLGGKDEQYF. CDR3 in DNA: TGCGCCAGCAGCTTAGGGGGCAAGGACGAGCAGTACTTC. Combining the CDR3 with reference TRBV5-1 and TRBJ2-7 gives the whole variable domain KAGVTQTPRYLIKTRGQQVTLSCSPISGHRSVSWYQQTPGQGLQFLFEYFSETQRNKGNFPGRFSGRQFSNSRSEMNVSTLELGDSALYLCASSLGGKDEQYFGPGTRLTVT.

This chain uses TRBV10-3 with TRBJ1-2; TRBD1 matches at 8 bases. This CDR3 has 12 residues. V shed 11 bases, J shed 9 bases, and the junction held 11 bases outside the gene matches. In germline, CDR1 is ENHRY, CDR2 SYGVKD. The CDR3 loop is CAAQGAGARYTF. The CDR3 DNA reads as TGTGCCGCCCAGGGGGCAGGGGCTCGCTACACCTTC.

The rearrangement uses TRBV5-4 and TRBJ1-6, with TRBD1 matching over 9 bases. The CDR3 runs 15 residues. CDR1 and CDR2 (germline): SGHNT, YYREEE (reference sequence). The V and J ends lost 3 bases and 6 bases, in that order; junction bases with no gene match: 4. The CDR3 protein is CASSYMTGGNSPLHF. The CDR3, as DNA: TGTGCCAGCAGCTACATGACAGGGGGTAATTCACCCCTCCACTTT.

The chain links TRBV6-5 to TRBJ2-1, with 8 bases lining up with TRBD1. This CDR3 contains 14 residues. From germline, CDR1 is MNHEY and CDR2 SVGAGI. V trimming: 7 bases; J trimming: 5 bases; junction bases outside the gene matches: 7. In DNA, the CDR3 is TGTGCCAGCATGCGGGACAGGCCAAACAATGAGCAGTTCTTC. It translates to CASMRDRPNNEQFF.

This clone has ten or more counts. This chain uses TRBV6-1 with TRBJ1-2; 7 bases line up with TRBD1. Per germline, CDR1 MNHNS and CDR2 SASEGT. The CDR3 length is 14 residues. The V and J ends lost 3 bases and 6 bases, in that order; junction bases with no gene match: 7. CDR3 loop: CASSDQQGLHGYTF. In nucleotides, the CDR3 is TGTGCCAGCAGTGACCAACAGGGGTTACATGGCTACACCTTC.